This T cell receptor beta chain is drawn from a study of shared clonotypes between healthy human individuals. Study observations and caveats: With few donors, the genetic and exposure-history diversity represented was limited. The study found roughly 5% of naive CD4 clonotypes shared across several donors.

The CDR3 runs 16 residues. Germline V gene sequence: CDR1 LGHNA, CDR2 YSLEER. V lost 0 bases and J lost 1, with 11 bases in between. A word on this clone: The antigen is not known.

Assay execution took place at the deep level. Only in-frame clones appear in the TCRdb table, and some are missing; sequencing was by immunoSEQ multiplex PCR. The sample shows about 2,200,000 clones, roughly 91% of them seen only once. Cells designated naive CD8 were CD45RO-negative and were positively selected for CCR7, with terminally differentiated effector memory CD45RA+ cells excluded. Sample: naive CD8+ T cells from PBMCs. The receptor was derived from a man between 18 and 29 years old in good health. Some clones in this sample may be carry-over from other donors' samples. The chain employs TRBV4-3 and TRBJ2-3; TRBD2 is a possible D gene (6 bases). CDR3 DNA sequence: TGCGCCAGCAGCCAAGATCCGGGGGACGGCACAGATACGCAGTATTTT. Translating it yields CASSQDPGDGTDTQYF.